The rows below give T cell receptor beta chains drawn from one sample of a study of blood T cell repertoires in COVID-19. The data were produced by immunoSEQ multiplex PCR, yet TCRdb's version contains in-frame clones alone and is incomplete. The sample lists 150,000 to 200,000 clones, over 75% occurring once. The sample was peripheral blood. The receptor source for this set is a woman aged 80 or older with acute or convalescent COVID-19. Both conserved end residues are part of each CDR3. Fields, in order: clone size, V gene, D gene, J gene, CDR3 protein, CDR3 DNA. D genes are given only for firm matches. The size of a clone is reported for some rows only, either as once, few or many, or as a class for expanded clones.

.	TRBV7-2	TRBD1	TRBJ1-5	CASSLGRRQGGQPQHF	TGTGCCAGCAGCTTAGGGAGGAGACAGGGAGGACAGCCCCAGCATTTT
.	TRBV6-1	.	TRBJ1-5	CASSELTLGNQPQHF	TGTGCCAGCAGTGAACTAACCTTGGGCAATCAGCCCCAGCATTTT
.	TRBV7-2	TRBD1	TRBJ2-7	CASSYPPGTGFQYEQYF	TGTGCCAGCAGCTATCCTCCTGGGACAGGGTTTCAATACGAGCAGTACTTC
.	TRBV4-1	TRBD2	TRBJ2-2	CASSPLRSGTPNTGELFF	TGCGCCAGCAGCCCTCTGAGGAGCGGGACTCCGAACACCGGGGAGCTGTTTTTT
few	TRBV7-3	TRBD1	TRBJ2-2	CASSSRGTGGWTGELFF	TGTGCCAGCAGCTCACGGGGGACAGGGGGCTGGACCGGGGAGCTGTTTTTT
.	TRBV25-1	TRBD1	TRBJ1-6	CASRDRGNSPLHF	TGTGCCAGCAGGGACAGGGGGAATTCACCCCTCCACTTT
.	TRBV7-9	.	TRBJ1-5	CASSLSYSLGGNQPQHF	TGTGCCAGCAGCTTATCGTACTCCCTAGGTGGAAATCAGCCCCAGCATTTT
.	TRBV7-9	TRBD1	TRBJ2-7	CASSQQQGEGGYEQYF	TGTGCCAGCAGCCAACAACAGGGGGAAGGGGGCTACGAGCAGTACTTC
.	TRBV15	.	TRBJ2-7	CATSIRLVRGEQYF	TGTGCCACCAGCATCCGATTGGTTAGGGGTGAGCAGTACTTC
.	TRBV2	.	TRBJ2-7	CASSATLRQGFGYEQYF	TGTGCCAGCAGTGCGACTCTAAGGCAAGGTTTCGGCTACGAGCAGTACTTC
.	TRBV19	.	TRBJ2-2	CASSGRAGNTGELFF	TGTGCCAGTAGTGGAAGAGCAGGAAACACCGGGGAGCTGTTTTTT
once	TRBV6-5	.	TRBJ2-7	CASSSGLHEQYF	TGTGCCAGCAGCTCTGGGCTACACGAGCAGTACTTC
.	TRBV11-3	.	TRBJ2-3	CASSLGVAGTDTQYF	TGTGCCAGCAGCTTAGGGGTAGCGGGCACAGATACGCAGTATTTT